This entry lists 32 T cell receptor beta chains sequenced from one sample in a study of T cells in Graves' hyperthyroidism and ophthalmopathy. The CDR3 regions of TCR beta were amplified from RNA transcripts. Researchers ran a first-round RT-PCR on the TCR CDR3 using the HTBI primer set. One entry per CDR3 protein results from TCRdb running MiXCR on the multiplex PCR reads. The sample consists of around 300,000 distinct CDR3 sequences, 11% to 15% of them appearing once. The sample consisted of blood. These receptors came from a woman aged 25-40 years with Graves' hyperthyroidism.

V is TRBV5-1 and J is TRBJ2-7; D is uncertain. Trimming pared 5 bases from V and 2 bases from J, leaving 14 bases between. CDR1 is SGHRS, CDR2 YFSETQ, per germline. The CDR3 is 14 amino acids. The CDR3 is CASRVDAATYEQYF. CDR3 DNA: TGCGCCAGCAGGGTGGACGCAGCAACCTACGAGCAGTACTTC.

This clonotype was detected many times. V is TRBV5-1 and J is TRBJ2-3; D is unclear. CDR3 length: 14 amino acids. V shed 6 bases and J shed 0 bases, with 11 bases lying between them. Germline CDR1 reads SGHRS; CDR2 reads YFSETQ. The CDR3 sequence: CASKKGASTDTQYF. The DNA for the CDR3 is TGCGCCAGCAAAAAAGGAGCTAGCACAGATACGCAGTATTTT.

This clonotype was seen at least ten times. CDR3 coding DNA: TGTGCCAGCAGCTTAGGACCGAGGAACACTGAAGCTTTCTTT. It specifies CASSLGPRNTEAFF. The rearrangement links TRBV7-9 to TRBJ1-1; D gene ambiguous. The germline CDR1 and CDR2 sequences are SEHNR and FQNEAQ (reference sequence). Trimming shortened V by 1 base and J by 1 base, and 7 bases separated the two germline ends. The CDR3 covers 14 residues.

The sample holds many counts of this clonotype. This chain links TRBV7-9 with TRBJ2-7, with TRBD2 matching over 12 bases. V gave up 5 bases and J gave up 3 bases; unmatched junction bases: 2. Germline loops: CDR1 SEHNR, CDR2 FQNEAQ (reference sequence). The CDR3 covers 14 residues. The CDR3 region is CASSELAGGYEQYF. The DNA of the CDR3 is TGTGCCAGCAGCGAACTAGCGGGGGGCTACGAGCAGTACTTC.

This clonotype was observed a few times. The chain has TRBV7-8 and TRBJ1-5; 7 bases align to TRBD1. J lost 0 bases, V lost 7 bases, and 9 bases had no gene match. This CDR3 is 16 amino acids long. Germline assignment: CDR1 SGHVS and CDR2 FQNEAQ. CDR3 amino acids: CASTKQGRYSNQPQHF. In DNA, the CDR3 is TGTGCCAGCACCAAACAGGGGAGGTATAGCAATCAGCCCCAGCATTTT.

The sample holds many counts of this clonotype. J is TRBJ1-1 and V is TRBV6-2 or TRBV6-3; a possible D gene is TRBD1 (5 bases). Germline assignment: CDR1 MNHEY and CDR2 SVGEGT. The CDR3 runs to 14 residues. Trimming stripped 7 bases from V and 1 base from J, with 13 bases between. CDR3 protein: CASTTRRENTEAFF. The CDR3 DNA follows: TGTGCCAGCACTACCCGCAGGGAGAACACTGAAGCTTTCTTT.

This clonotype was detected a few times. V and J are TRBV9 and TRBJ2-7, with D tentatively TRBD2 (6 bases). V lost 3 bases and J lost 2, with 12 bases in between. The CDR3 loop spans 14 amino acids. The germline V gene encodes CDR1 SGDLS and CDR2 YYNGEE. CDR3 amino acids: CASSAGGSAYEQYF. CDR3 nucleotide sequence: TGTGCCAGCAGCGCTGGGGGGTCCGCCTACGAGCAGTACTTC.

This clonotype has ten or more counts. The CDR3 here is CSVDYGAEQYF. CDR3 bases: TGCAGCGTTGATTATGGGGCCGAGCAGTACTTC. The rearrangement joins TRBV29-1 to TRBJ2-7; D may be TRBD1 (5 bases). V dropped 3 bases and J dropped 6 bases, with 9 bases sitting between them. The CDR3 contains 11 residues. CDR1 is SQVTM and CDR2 is ANQGSEA in the germline V gene.

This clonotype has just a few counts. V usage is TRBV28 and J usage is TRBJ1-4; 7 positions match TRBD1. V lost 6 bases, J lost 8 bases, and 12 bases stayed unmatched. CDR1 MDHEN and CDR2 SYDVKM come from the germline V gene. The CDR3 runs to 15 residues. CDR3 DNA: TGTGCCAGCAGGACTTTACAGGGGCGAGTCGAAAAACTGTTTTTT. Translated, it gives CASRTLQGRVEKLFF.

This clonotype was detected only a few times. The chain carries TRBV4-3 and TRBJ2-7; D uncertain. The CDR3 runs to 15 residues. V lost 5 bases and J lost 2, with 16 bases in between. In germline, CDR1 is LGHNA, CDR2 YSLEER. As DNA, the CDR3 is TGCGCCAGCAGCTCCCGAGAGGACGGTCCCTACGAGCAGTACTTC. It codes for CASSSREDGPYEQYF.

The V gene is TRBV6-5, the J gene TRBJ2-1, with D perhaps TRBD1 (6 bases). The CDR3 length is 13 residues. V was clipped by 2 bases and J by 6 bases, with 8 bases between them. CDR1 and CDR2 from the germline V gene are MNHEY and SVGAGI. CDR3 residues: CASSYTQGNEQFF. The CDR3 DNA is TGTGCCAGCAGTTACACACAGGGCAATGAGCAGTTCTTC.

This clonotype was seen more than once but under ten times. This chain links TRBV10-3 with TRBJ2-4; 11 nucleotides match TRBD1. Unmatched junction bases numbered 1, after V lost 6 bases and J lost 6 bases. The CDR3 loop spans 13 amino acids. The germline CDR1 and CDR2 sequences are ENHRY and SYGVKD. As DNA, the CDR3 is TGTGCCATCAGCGGGACAGGGGGAAACATTCAGTACTTC. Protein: CAISGTGGNIQYF.

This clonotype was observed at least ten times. Here the CDR3 DNA reads TGTGCCAGCAGCCAAGGCTCTGGAAACACCATATATTTT. Its protein product is CASSQGSGNTIYF. The V gene is TRBV3-1, the J gene TRBJ1-3; D is uncertain. Germline lookup yields CDR1 LGHDT and CDR2 YNNKEL (reference sequence). The CDR3 consists of 13 residues. Deletions cut 1 base from V and 0 bases from J, with 1 base between.

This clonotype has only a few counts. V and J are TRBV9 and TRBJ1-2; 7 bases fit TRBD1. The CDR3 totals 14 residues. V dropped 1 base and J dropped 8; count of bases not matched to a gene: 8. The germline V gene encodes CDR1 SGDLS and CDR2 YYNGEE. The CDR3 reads CASSVNYRGGGYTF. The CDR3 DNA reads TGTGCCAGCAGCGTAAACTACAGGGGCGGGGGCTACACCTTC.

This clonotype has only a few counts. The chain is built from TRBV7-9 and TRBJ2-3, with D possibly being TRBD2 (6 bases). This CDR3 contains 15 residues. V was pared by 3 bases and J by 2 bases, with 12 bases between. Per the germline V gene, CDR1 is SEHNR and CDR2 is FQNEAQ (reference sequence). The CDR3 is CASSFRQRVTDTQYF. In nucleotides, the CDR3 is TGTGCCAGCAGCTTTCGGCAGCGGGTCACAGATACGCAGTATTTT.

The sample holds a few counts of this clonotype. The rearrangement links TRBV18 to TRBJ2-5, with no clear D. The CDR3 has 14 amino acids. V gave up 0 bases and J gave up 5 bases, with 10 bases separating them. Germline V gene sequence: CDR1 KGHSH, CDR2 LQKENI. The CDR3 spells CASSPPALRETQYF. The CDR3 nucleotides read TGTGCCAGCTCACCACCGGCGTTGCGGGAGACCCAGTACTTC.

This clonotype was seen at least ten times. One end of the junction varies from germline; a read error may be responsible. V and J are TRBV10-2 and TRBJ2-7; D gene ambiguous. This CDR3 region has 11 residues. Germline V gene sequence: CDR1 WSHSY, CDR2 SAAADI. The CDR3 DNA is TGTGCCAGCAGTGAAGGTTACGAGCAGTACTTC. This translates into CASSEGYEQYF.

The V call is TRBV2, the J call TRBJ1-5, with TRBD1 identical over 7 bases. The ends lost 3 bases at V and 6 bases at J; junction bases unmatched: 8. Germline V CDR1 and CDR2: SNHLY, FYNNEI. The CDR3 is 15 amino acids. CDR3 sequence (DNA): TGTGCCAGCAGTGATTATCGACAGGGACGTCAGCCCCAGCATTTT. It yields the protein CASSDYRQGRQPQHF.

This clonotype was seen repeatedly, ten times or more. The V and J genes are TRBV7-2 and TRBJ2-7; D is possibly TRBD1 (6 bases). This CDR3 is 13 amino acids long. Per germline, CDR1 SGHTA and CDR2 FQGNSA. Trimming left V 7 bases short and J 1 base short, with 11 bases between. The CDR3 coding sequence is TGTGCCAGCACCCAGGGGCGTTCCTACGAGCAGTACTTC. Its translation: CASTQGRSYEQYF. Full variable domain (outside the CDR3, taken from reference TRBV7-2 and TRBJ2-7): GAGVSQSPSNKVTEKGKDVELRCDPISGHTALYWYRQSLGQGLEFLIYFQGNSAPDKSGLPSDRFSAERTGGSVSTLTIQRTQQEDSAVYLCASTQGRSYEQYFGPGTRLTVT.

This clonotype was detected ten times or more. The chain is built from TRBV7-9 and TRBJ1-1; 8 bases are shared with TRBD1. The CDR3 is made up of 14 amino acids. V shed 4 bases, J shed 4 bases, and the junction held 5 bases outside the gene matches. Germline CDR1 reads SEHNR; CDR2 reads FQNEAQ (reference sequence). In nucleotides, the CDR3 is TGTGCCAGCAGCTCCGGGACAGGCTTCACTGAAGCTTTCTTT. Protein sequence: CASSSGTGFTEAFF.

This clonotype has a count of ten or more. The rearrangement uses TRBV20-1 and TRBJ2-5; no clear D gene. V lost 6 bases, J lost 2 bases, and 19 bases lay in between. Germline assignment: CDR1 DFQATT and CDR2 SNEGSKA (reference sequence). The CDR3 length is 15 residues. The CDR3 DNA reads TGCAGTGCCTCAACAGCGTCTAAATATCAAGAGACCCAGTACTTC. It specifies CSASTASKYQETQYF.

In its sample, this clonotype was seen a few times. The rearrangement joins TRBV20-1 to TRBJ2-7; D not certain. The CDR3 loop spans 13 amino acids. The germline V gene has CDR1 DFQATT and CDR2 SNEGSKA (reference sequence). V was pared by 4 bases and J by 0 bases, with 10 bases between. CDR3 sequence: CSATEGFSYEQYF. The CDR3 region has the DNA TGCAGTGCTACCGAAGGATTCTCCTACGAGCAGTACTTC.

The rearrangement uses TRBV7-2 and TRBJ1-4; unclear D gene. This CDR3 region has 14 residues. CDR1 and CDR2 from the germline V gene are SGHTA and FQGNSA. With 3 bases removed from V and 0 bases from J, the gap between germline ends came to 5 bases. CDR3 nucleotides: TGTGCCAGCAGCTTTAGCTCAACTAATGAAAAACTGTTTTTT. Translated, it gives CASSFSSTNEKLFF. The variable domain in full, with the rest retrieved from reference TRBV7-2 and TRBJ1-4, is GAGVSQSPSNKVTEKGKDVELRCDPISGHTALYWYRQSLGQGLEFLIYFQGNSAPDKSGLPSDRFSAERTGGSVSTLTIQRTQQEDSAVYLCASSFSSTNEKLFFGSGTQLSVL.

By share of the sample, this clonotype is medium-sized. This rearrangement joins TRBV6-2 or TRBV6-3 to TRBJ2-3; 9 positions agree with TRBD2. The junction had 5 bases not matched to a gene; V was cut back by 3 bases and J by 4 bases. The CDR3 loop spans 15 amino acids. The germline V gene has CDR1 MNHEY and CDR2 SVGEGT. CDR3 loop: CASSYETSGADTQYF. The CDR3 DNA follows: TGTGCCAGCAGTTATGAGACTAGCGGAGCAGATACGCAGTATTTT.

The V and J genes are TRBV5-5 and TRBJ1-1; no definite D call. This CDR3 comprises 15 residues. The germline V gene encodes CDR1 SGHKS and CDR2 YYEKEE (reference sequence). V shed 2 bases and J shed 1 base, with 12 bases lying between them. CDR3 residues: CASSLTGARNTEAFF. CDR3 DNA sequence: TGTGCCAGCAGCTTAACGGGTGCCAGGAACACTGAAGCTTTCTTT.

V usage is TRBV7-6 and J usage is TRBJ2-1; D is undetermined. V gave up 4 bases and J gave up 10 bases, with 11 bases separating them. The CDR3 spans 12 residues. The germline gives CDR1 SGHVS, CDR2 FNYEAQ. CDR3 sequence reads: CASSSVEEEQFF. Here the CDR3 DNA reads TGTGCCAGCAGCTCCGTGGAAGAAGAGCAGTTCTTC.

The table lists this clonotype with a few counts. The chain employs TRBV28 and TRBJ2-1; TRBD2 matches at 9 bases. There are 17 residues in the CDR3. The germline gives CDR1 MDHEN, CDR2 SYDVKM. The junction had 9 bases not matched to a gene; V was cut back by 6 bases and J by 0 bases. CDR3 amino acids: CASSGTSSLSSYNEQFF. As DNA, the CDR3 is TGTGCCAGCAGCGGGACTAGCTCCTTAAGCTCCTACAATGAGCAGTTCTTC.

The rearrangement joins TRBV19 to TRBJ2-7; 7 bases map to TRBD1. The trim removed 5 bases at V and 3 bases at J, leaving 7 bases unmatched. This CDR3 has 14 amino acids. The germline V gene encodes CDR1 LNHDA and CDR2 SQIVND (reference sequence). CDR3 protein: CASSPTGQNYEQYF. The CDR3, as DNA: TGTGCCAGTAGTCCTACGGGACAGAACTACGAGCAGTACTTC.

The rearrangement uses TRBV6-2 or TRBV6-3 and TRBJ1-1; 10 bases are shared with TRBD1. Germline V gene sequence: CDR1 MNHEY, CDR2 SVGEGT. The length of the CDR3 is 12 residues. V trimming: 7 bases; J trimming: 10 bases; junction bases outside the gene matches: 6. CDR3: CASKPDRGRAFF. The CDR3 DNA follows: TGTGCCAGCAAACCAGACAGGGGGCGAGCTTTCTTT.

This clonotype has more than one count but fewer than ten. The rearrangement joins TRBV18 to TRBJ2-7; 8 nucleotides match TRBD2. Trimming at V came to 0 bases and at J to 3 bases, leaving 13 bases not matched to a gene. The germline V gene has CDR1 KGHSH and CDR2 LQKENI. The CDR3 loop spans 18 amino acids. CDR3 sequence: CASSPPVEERERFYEQYF. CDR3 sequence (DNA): TGTGCCAGCTCACCACCTGTTGAAGAGCGGGAGAGATTCTACGAGCAGTACTTC.

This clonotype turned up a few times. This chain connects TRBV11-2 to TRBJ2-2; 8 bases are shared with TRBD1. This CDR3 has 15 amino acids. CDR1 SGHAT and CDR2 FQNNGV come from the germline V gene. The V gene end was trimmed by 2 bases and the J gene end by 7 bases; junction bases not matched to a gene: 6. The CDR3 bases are TGTGCCAGCAGCTTATCGACAGGGGCGGACGGGGAGCTGTTTTTT. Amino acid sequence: CASSLSTGADGELFF.

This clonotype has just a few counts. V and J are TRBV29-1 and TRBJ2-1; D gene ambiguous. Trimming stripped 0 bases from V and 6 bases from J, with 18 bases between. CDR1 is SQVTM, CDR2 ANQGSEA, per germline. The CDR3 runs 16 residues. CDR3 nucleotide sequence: TGCAGCGTTGAAGAACGAAAGGGCCTAGAGTCCAATGAGCAGTTCTTC. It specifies CSVEERKGLESNEQFF.